The entry below describes one TCR beta chain. The antigen remains undetermined. One junction end disagrees with the germline gene, perhaps due to a read error. This specimen comes from a study of tumor-infiltrating lymphocytes in primary liver carcinoma. Study summary: Samples yielded about 3.65 to 7.13 million productive TCRbeta reads, similar across tissue types. Points from the study as a whole: Present in all five tumor regions were only about 7-25% of the top clones. Between tumor regions, pairs overlapped more than tumor-adjacent and tumor-blood pairs did.

Production of TCR beta cDNA used 500 ng total RNA together with a constant-region primer. Researchers made the TCR beta libraries by running three nested multiplex PCR rounds with slightly modified ARM-PCR. The opening two PCR rounds, approximately 10 cycles each, paired TRBV1-TRBV30 forward primers with a C-beta reverse primer. Each CDR3 protein is one row after TCRdb ran MiXCR on the multiplex PCR reads. This table has some 110,000 distinct CDR3 sequences, 64% appearing once. The source material, about 20-30 mg of unsorted bulk tissue, was used to co-extract RNA and DNA. Patients carried chronic HBV infection without prior treatment. The CDR3 loop spans 15 amino acids. Germline lookup yields CDR1 MDHEN and CDR2 SYDVKM.

Sequencing was performed on liver tumor tissue from sampling region 3. Described subset: tumor region T3, left-lateral pole. This clonotype was obtained from a woman aged 55 to 70 with primary liver carcinoma and hepatitis B virus infection. The chain is built from TRBV28 and TRBJ2-1, with 9 bases lining up with TRBD1. The CDR3 DNA sequence: TGTGACAGCAGTTCGGCTGGAGCGACAGGGGGTAGGGGTTTCTTC. Translating gives CDSSSAGATGGRGFF.